One sample yielded the 2 T cell receptor beta chains listed below, sequenced in a study of blood T cells in healthy people across ages (dated by TCRdb to the mid-2010s). Library creation used 5' RACE. Sequencing instrument: Illumina HiSeq 2500. A second PCR of about 7 to 12 cycles was performed with a sample-barcoded 5' primer and a J-beta primer mix. In TCRdb, the public reads were trimmed at Q25 with fastp and aligned with MiXCR, with productive beta chains retained. One record per CDR3 amino acid sequence lists the most common genes and DNA. In this sample the table shows about 830,000 distinct CDR3 sequences, 60% to 80% of which occur a single time. 25% to 35% of the sample lies in the top ten. The sample was blood. The receptors stem from a man younger than 40 in good health.

This clonotype was counted only a few times. The rearrangement links TRBV6-5 to TRBJ2-7; TRBD1 aligns across 10 bases. Looked up from germline, CDR1 is MNHEY and CDR2 is SVGAGI. The V and J ends lost 5 bases and 1 base, in that order; junction bases with no gene match: 2. The CDR3 length is 14 residues. Here the CDR3 reads CASSGQGVSYEQYF. Written as DNA, the CDR3 is TGTGCCAGCAGTGGACAGGGGGTGTCCTACGAGCAGTACTTC.

This clonotype turned up a few times. The chain recombines TRBV28 with TRBJ1-1; possible D gene TRBD1, 6 bases. This CDR3 is 17 amino acids long. Germline V gives CDR1 MDHEN, CDR2 SYDVKM. V lost 2 bases to trimming and J lost 0 bases, with 16 bases between them. The CDR3 sequence is CASSLGGRTAMNTEAFF. The CDR3 nucleotides are TGTGCCAGCAGTTTAGGGGGACGGACAGCTATGAACACTGAAGCTTTCTTT.